The clone carrying this T cell receptor beta chain was detected ten times or more. The antigen remains undetermined. TCRdb re-called the 5' RACE reads with MiXCR, one entry per CDR3 protein. The repertoire consists of about 700,000 distinct CDR3 sequences, with approximately 9% occurring once and the leading ten covering approximately 0.94%. The data were obtained in a study of identical twins. Findings and limits, study-wide: High-abundance cord blood beta clonotypes had fewer insertions; memory repertoires showed none. For out-of-frame alpha sequences shared by twins, low generation probability was in excess.

The CDR3 consists of 12 residues. Trimming took 5 bases from V and 4 from J, leaving 6 bases between them. The sample also formed part of further work on yellow fever vaccine responses in identical twins.

The J gene is TRBJ2-1, the V gene TRBV12-3 or TRBV12-4; D gene unclear. The source material was PBMCs. The clonotype originates from a woman between 18 and 30 years old in good health. The DNA of the CDR3 is TGTGCCAGCAGTCCAACGTACAATGAGCAGTTCTTC. Its translation is CASSPTYNEQFF.